This is a list of T cell receptor beta chains from one sample in a study of control samples from healthy donors and cancer patients. Data came from immunoSEQ multiplex PCR; TCRdb stores just in-frame clones and leaves some out. The sample yields 68,000 or so clones, more than 80% seen once. Material: blood. The receptors were sampled from a man between 60 and 75 years old in good health. Each CDR3 is given with its conserved first and last residue. The listing skips clone size in some rows; elsewhere it reads once, few, many or a size class.

J,V,size,CDR3
TRBJ2-3,TRBV6-5,few,CASRLQGSTDTQYF
TRBJ2-5,TRBV15,.,CATSRARGIQETQYF
TRBJ1-3,TRBV19,.,CASGLQLHATGNTIYF
TRBJ1-2,TRBV30,.,CAWRGRGARFNYGYTF
TRBJ2-7,TRBV7-2,few,CASSLLGGTYEQYF
TRBJ2-1,TRBV5-4,.,CASRPSTSGINNEQFF
TRBJ1-2,TRBV2,.,CASSDGLNYGYTF
TRBJ2-4,TRBV19,.,CASSIVSGTRKNIQYF
TRBJ1-2,TRBV18,.,CASSLVGDFNYGYTF
TRBJ2-7,TRBV27,once,CASKFDGRATYEQYF
TRBJ2-7,TRBV2,few,CASRSSGSSYEQYF
TRBJ2-3,TRBV7-2,.,CASSPGSGDTQYF
TRBJ1-2,TRBV3-1/TRBV3-2,.,CASSQGWNYGYTF
TRBJ2-7,TRBV15,.,CATSSDRALAYEQYF
TRBJ1-2,TRBV25-1,.,CASSVSDINYGYTF
TRBJ2-1,TRBV7-2,.,CASSPGMAGVGEQFF
TRBJ2-1,TRBV9,.,CASSEASSYNEQFF
TRBJ1-6,TRBV27,few,CASSLSRQGYNSPLHF
TRBJ2-7,TRBV5-4,.,CASSGSPGPYEQYF
TRBJ2-2,TRBV19,.,CASSRASGDTGELFF
TRBJ2-7,TRBV3-1/TRBV3-2,few,CASSRGNLKYF
TRBJ2-5,TRBV13,once,CATEGGGETQYF